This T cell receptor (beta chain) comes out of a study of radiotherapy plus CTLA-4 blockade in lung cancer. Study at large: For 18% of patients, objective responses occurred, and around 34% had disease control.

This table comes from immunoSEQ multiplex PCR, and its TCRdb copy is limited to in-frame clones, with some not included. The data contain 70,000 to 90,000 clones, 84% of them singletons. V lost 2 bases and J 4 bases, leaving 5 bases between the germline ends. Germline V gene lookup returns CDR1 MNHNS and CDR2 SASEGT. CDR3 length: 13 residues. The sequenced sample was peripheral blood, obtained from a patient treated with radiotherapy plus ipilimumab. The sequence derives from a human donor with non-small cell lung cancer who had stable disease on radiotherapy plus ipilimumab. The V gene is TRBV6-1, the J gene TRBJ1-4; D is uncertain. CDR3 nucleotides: TGTGCCAGCAGTGAAACGGTTAATGAAAAACTGTTTTTT. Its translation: CASSETVNEKLFF.